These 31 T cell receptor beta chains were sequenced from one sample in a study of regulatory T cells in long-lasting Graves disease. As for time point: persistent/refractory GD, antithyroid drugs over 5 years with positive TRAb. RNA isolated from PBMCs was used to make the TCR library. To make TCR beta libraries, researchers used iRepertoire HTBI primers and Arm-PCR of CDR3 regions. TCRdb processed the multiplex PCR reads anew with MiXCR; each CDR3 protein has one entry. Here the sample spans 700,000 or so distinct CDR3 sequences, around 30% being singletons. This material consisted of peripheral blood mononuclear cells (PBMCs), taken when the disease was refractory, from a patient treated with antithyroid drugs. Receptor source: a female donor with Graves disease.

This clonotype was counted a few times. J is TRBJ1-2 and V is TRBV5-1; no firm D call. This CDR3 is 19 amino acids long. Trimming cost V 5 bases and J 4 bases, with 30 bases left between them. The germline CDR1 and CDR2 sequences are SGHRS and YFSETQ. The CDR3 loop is CASRPNPGGFRLSVYGYTF. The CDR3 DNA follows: TGCGCCAGCAGACCCAATCCGGGCGGATTCCGCCTGAGTGTCTATGGCTACACCTTC.

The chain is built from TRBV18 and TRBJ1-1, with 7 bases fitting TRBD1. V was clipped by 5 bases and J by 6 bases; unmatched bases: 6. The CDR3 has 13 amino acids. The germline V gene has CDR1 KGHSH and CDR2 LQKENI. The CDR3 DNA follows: TGTGCCAGCTCAAATGACAGGGACGCTGAAGCTTTCTTT. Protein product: CASSNDRDAEAFF.

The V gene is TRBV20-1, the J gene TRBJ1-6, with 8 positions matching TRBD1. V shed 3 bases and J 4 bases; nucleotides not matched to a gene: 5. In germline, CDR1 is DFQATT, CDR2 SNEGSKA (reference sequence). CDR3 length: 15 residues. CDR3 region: CSARPGQVYNSPLHF. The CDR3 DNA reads TGCAGTGCTAGGCCGGGACAGGTTTATAATTCACCCCTCCACTTT.

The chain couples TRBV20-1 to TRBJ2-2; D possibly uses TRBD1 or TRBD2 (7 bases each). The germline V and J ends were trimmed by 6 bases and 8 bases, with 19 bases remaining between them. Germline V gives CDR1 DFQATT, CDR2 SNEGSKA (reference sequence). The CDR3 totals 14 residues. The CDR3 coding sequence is TGCAGTGCGATCCCTGCAGGGGGGGGTGGGGAGCTGTTTTTT. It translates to CSAIPAGGGGELFF.

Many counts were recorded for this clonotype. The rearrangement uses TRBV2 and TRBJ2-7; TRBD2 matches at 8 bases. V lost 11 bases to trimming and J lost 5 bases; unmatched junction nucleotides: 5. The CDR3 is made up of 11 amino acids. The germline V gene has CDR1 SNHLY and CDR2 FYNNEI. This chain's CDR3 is CAGISGNEQYF. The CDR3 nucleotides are TGTGCCGGGATTAGCGGGAACGAGCAGTACTTC.

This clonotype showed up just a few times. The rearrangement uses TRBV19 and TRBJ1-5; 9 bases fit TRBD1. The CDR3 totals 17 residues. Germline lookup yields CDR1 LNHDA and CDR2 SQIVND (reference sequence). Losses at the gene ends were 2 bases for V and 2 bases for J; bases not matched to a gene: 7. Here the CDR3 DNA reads TGTGCCAGTAGTATAAAGGACAGGGGTATGGGCAATCAGCCCCAGCATTTT. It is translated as CASSIKDRGMGNQPQHF.

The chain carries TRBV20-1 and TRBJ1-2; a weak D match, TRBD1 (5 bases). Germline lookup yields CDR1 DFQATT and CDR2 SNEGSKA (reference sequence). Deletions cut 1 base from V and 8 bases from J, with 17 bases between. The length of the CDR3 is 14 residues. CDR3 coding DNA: TGCAGTGCTAGAGGGGGGACGGACAAATCCGGCTACACCTTC. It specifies CSARGGTDKSGYTF.

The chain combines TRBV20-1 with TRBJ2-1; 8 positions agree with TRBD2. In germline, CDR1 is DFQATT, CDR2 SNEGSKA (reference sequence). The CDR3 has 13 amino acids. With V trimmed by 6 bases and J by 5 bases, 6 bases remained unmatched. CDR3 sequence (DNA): TGCAGTGCGAAGCGGGAGAACAACAATGAGCAGTTCTTC. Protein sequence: CSAKRENNNEQFF.

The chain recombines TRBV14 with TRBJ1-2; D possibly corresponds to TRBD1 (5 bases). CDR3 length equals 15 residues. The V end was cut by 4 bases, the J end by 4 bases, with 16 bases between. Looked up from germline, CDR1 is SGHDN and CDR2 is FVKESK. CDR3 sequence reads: CASSRRGTEGYGYTF. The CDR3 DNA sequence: TGTGCCAGCAGCCGACGGGGCACAGAAGGCTATGGCTACACCTTC.

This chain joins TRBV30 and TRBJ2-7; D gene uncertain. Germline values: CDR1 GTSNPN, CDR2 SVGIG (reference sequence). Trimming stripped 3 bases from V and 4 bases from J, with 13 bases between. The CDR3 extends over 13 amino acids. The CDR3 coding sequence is TGTGCCTGGAGCCCCCTCTCCAGGTACGAGCAGTACTTC. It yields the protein CAWSPLSRYEQYF.

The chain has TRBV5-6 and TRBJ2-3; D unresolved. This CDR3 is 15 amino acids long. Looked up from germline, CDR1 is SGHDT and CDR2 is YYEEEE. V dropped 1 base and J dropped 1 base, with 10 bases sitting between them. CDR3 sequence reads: CASSLYHGGTDTQYF. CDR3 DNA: TGTGCCAGCAGCTTGTACCACGGCGGCACAGATACGCAGTATTTT.

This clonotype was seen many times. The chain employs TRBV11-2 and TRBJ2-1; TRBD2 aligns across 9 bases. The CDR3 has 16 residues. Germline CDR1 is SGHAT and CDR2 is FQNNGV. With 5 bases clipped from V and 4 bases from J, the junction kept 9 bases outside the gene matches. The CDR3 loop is CASSRGASGDYNEQFF. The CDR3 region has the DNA TGTGCCAGCAGCCGGGGGGCTAGCGGGGATTACAATGAGCAGTTCTTC. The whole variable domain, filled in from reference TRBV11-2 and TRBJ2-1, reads EAGVAQSPRYKIIEKRQSVAFWCNPISGHATLYWYQQILGQGPKLLIQFQNNGVVDDSQLPKDRFSAERLKGVDSTLKIQPAKLEDSAVYLCASSRGASGDYNEQFFGPGTRLTVL.

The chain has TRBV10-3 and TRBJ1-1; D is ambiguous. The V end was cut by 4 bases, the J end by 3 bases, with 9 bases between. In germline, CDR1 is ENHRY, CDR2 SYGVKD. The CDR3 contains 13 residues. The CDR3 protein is CAISAVRDTEAFF. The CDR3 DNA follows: TGTGCCATCAGTGCAGTGAGGGACACTGAAGCTTTCTTT.

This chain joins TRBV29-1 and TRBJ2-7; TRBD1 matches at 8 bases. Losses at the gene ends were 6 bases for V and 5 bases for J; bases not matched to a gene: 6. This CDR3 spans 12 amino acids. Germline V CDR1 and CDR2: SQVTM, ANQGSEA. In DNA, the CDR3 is TGCAGCGTCCGGACAGGGCCCAACGAGCAGTACTTC. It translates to CSVRTGPNEQYF.

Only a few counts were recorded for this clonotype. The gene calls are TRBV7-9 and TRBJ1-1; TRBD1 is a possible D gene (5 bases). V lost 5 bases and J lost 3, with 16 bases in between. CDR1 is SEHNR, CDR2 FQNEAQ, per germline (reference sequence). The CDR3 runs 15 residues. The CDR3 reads CASSPKAGGDTEAFF. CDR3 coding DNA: TGTGCCAGCAGCCCTAAAGCGGGAGGGGACACTGAAGCTTTCTTT.

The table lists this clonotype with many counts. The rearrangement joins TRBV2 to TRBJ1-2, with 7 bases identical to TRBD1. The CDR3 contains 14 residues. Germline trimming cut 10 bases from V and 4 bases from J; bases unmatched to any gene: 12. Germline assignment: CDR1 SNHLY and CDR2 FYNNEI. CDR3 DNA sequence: TGTGCCACCATCGGGATGCAGGGGGGCTATGGCTACACCTTC. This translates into CATIGMQGGYGYTF.

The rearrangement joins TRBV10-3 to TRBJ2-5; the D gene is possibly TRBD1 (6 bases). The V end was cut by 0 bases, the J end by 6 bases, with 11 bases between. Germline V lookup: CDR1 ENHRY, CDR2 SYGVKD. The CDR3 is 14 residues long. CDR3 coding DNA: TGTGCCATCAGTGAGTCCCAGGGGCTACAGACCCAGTACTTC. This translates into CAISESQGLQTQYF.

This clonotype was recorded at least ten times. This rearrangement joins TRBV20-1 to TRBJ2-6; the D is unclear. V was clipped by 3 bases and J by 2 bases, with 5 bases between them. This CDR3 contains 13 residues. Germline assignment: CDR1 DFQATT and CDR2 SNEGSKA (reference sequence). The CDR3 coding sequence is TGCAGTGCTAGCTTAGCTGGGGCCAACGTCCTGACTTTC. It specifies CSASLAGANVLTF.

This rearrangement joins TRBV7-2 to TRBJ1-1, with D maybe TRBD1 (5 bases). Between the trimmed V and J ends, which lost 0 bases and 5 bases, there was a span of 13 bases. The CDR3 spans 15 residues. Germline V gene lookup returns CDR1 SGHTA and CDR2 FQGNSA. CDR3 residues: CASSLASGGGTEAFF. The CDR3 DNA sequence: TGTGCCAGCAGCTTAGCGTCTGGGGGAGGGACTGAAGCTTTCTTT.

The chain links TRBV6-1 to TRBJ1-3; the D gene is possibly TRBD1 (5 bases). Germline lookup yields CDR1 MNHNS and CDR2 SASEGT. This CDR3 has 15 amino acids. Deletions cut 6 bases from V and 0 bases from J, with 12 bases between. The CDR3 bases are TGTGCCAGCAGCCAGTCGGGGACCTCTGGAAACACCATATATTTT. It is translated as CASSQSGTSGNTIYF.

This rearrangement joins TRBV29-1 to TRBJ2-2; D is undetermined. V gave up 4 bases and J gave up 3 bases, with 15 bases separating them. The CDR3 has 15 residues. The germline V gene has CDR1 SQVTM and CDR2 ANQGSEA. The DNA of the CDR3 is TGCAGCGTTGCTGGCGCACGGACCGACACCGGGGAGCTGTTTTTT. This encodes CSVAGARTDTGELFF.

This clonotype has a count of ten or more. CDR3 residues: CASSQDLTVGYTF. CDR3 DNA sequence: TGTGCCAGCAGCCAAGATCTGACAGTTGGCTACACCTTC. The genes are TRBV3-1 and TRBJ1-2; D is perhaps TRBD1 (5 bases). Per the germline V gene, CDR1 is LGHDT and CDR2 is YNNKEL (reference sequence). This CDR3 spans 13 amino acids. Deletions cut 0 bases from V and 7 bases from J, with 9 bases between.

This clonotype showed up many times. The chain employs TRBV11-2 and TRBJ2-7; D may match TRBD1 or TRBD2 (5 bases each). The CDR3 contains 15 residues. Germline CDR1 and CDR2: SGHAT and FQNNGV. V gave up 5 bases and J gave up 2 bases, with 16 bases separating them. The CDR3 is CASSPGRLRTYEQYF. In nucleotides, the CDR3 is TGTGCCAGCAGCCCGGGACGACTGAGAACCTACGAGCAGTACTTC.

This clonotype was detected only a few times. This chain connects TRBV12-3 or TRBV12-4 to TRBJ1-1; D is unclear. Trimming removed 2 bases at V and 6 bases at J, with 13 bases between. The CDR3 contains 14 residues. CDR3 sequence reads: CASSLKAGISEAFF. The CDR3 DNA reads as TGTGCCAGCAGTTTAAAGGCAGGTATCTCTGAAGCTTTCTTT.

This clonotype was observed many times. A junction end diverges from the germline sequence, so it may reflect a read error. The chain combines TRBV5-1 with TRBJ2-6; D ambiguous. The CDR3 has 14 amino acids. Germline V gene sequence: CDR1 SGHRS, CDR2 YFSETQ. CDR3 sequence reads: CASSLDSGANVLTF. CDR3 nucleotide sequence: TGTGCCAGCAGTCTCGATTCTGGGGCCAACGTCCTGACTTTC.

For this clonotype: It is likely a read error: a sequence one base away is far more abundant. CDR3 amino acids: CVSSYSSSYEQYF. As DNA, the CDR3 is TGTGTCAGCAGTTACTCTAGCTCCTACGAGCAGTACTTC. The chain is built from TRBV6-9 and TRBJ2-7; D remains ambiguous. CDR3 length: 13 residues. Germline V lookup: CDR1 MNHGY, CDR2 SVAAGI.

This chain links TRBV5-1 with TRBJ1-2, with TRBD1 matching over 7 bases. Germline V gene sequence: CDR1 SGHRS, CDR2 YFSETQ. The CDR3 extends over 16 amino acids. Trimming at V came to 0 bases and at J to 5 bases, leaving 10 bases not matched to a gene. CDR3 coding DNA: TGCGCCAGCAGCTTGGCCTTAAAACAGGGGAGGTATGGCTACACCTTC. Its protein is CASSLALKQGRYGYTF.

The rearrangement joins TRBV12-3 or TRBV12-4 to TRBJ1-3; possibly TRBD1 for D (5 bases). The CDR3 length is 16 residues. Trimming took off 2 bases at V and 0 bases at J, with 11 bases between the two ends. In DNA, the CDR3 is TGTGCCAGCAGTTTAAGGGGACGTAGCTCTGGAAACACCATATATTTT. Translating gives CASSLRGRSSGNTIYF.

CDR3 DNA: TGTGCCAGCAGTTACTCGGGCTCGTACGGGGAGCAGTACTTC. As protein: CASSYSGSYGEQYF. The chain links TRBV6-2 or TRBV6-3 to TRBJ2-7; D remains ambiguous. The V end lost 0 bases, the J end lost 7 bases, and 13 bases lay between the germline ends. Germline CDR1 reads MNHEY; CDR2 reads SVGEGT. This CDR3 region has 14 residues.

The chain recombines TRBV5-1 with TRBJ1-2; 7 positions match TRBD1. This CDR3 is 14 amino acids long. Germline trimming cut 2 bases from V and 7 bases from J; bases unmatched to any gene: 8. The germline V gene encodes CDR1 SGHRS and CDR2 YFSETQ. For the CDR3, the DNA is TGCGCCAGCAGCTTCGGGGACAGCCTCGTTGGCTACACCTTC. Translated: CASSFGDSLVGYTF.

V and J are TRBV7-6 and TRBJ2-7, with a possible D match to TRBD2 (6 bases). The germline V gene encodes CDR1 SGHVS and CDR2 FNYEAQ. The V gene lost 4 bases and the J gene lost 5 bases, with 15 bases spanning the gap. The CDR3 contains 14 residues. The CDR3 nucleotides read TGTGCCAGCAGCTCCGGACGGGGGATGGACGAGCAGTACTTC. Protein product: CASSSGRGMDEQYF. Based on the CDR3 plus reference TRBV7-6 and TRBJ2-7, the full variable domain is GAGVSQSPRYKVTKRGQDVALRCDPISGHVSLYWYRQALGQGPEFLTYFNYEAQQDKSGLPNDRFSAERPEGSISTLTIQRTEQRDSAMYRCASSSGRGMDEQYFGPGTRLTVT.